The 26 T cell receptor beta chains below were found in one sample sequenced in a study of regulatory T cells in long-lasting Graves disease. To make TCR beta libraries, researchers used iRepertoire HTBI primers and Arm-PCR of CDR3 regions. TCRdb processed the multiplex PCR reads anew with MiXCR; each CDR3 protein has one entry. The table shows fewer than 450,000 distinct CDR3 sequences, with 15% occurring only once. Time point in this sample: newly diagnosed GD, antithyroid drugs for less than 3 months. The TCR library was prepared using RNA isolated from PBMCs. This sample was also put to use in a study of T cells in Graves' hyperthyroidism and ophthalmopathy.

The sequenced sample was peripheral blood mononuclear cells (PBMCs), obtained at new diagnosis, from a patient treated with antithyroid drugs. These receptors originate from a middle-aged woman with Graves disease.

This clonotype was recorded many times. This chain connects TRBV6-1 to TRBJ2-2; TRBD1 agrees at 7 bases. Germline trimming cut 2 bases from V and 4 bases from J; bases unmatched to any gene: 7. This CDR3 has 16 residues. Germline CDR1 is MNHNS and CDR2 is SASEGT. CDR3 sequence reads: CASSERKTGPTGELFF. Here the CDR3 DNA reads TGTGCCAGCAGTGAAAGGAAGACAGGGCCCACCGGGGAGCTGTTTTTT.

This clonotype was counted between two and nine times. The chain has TRBV11-3 and TRBJ2-7; TRBD1 might be the D (5 bases). Trimming took off 6 bases at V and 3 bases at J, with 15 bases between the two ends. Germline lookup yields CDR1 SGHNT and CDR2 YENEEA. The CDR3 totals 14 residues. The CDR3 here is CASRSTASSYEQYF. CDR3 coding DNA: TGTGCCAGCAGATCGACAGCGTCAAGCTACGAGCAGTACTTC.

This clonotype was detected many times. The V and J genes are TRBV11-3 and TRBJ2-1; D remains unclear. This CDR3 spans 13 amino acids. Trimming took 3 bases from V and 5 from J, leaving 8 bases between them. Germline CDR1 reads SGHNT; CDR2 reads YENEEA. CDR3 residues: CASSFSQNNEQFF. CDR3 coding DNA: TGTGCCAGCAGCTTTAGCCAAAACAATGAGCAGTTCTTC.

This clonotype was picked up a small number of times. The chain is built from TRBV7-8 and TRBJ2-3; D call uncertain. V dropped 5 bases and J dropped 4 bases, with 10 bases sitting between them. CDR3 length equals 13 residues. Germline-derived CDR1 and CDR2 are SGHVS and FQNEAQ. DNA of the CDR3: TGTGCCAGCAGCCCACAGCTTTCAGATACGCAGTATTTT. Translating gives CASSPQLSDTQYF.

The sample holds many counts of this clonotype. This rearrangement joins TRBV28 to TRBJ2-5, with 8 bases that match TRBD1. Germline CDR1 MDHEN, CDR2 SYDVKM. CDR3 size: 14 residues. With 4 bases clipped from V and 1 base from J, the junction kept 2 bases outside the gene matches. CDR3 region: CASSSGQVQETQYF. In DNA form, the CDR3 reads TGTGCCAGCAGTTCGGGACAGGTCCAAGAGACCCAGTACTTC.

The V call is TRBV12-3 or TRBV12-4, the J call TRBJ1-5; D is ambiguous. The CDR3 contains 14 residues. Trimming took 0 bases from V and 8 from J, leaving 11 bases between them. In DNA, the CDR3 is TGTGCCAGCAGTTTAGCGTTGGTCATAGAGCCCCAGCATTTT. Amino acid sequence: CASSLALVIEPQHF.

This clonotype appeared many times. The chain employs TRBV2 and TRBJ2-2; tentative D call: TRBD1 (7 bases). CDR1 is SNHLY and CDR2 is FYNNEI in the germline V gene. Trimming removed 4 bases at V and 10 bases at J, with 19 bases between. The CDR3 is 15 residues long. CDR3 in amino acids: CASSVQGGGRSELFF. DNA for the CDR3: TGTGCCAGCAGTGTTCAGGGGGGTGGCCGCTCGGAGCTGTTTTTT.

Many counts were recorded for this clonotype. This chain connects TRBV6-5 to TRBJ2-5; 14 bases line up with TRBD2. Trimming at V came to 2 bases and at J to 7 bases, leaving 9 bases not matched to a gene. The CDR3 runs to 17 residues. The germline CDR1 and CDR2 sequences are MNHEY and SVGAGI. Written as DNA, the CDR3 is TGTGCCAGCAGTTACACTGAGACTAGCGGGAGGGCCGGGACCCAGTACTTC. It yields the protein CASSYTETSGRAGTQYF.

This clonotype was observed a handful of times. The gene calls are TRBV19 and TRBJ1-2, with 10 positions matching TRBD1. This CDR3 comprises 14 residues. Losses at the gene ends were 6 bases for V and 4 bases for J; bases not matched to a gene: 5. Germline loops: CDR1 LNHDA, CDR2 SQIVND (reference sequence). CDR3 in amino acids: CASRMGQGIYGYTF. The CDR3 DNA reads as TGTGCCAGTAGAATGGGACAGGGGATCTATGGCTACACCTTC.

This clonotype was observed a few times. The chain employs TRBV25-1 and TRBJ1-5; TRBD1 might be the D (6 bases). The CDR3 has 13 amino acids. The germline gives CDR1 MGHDK, CDR2 SYGVNS. V lost 4 bases and J 11 bases, leaving 15 bases between the germline ends. In DNA form, the CDR3 reads TGTGCCAGCAGTGGGCCAGGGGTCAAGACCCAGCATTTT. Translated, it gives CASSGPGVKTQHF.

The chain uses TRBV29-1 and TRBJ1-1; no definite D call. The germline V gene encodes CDR1 SQVTM and CDR2 ANQGSEA. The CDR3 loop spans 13 amino acids. Trimming cost V 6 bases and J 1 base, with 12 bases left between them. CDR3 sequence reads: CSVTSGSNTEAFF. As DNA, the CDR3 is TGCAGCGTCACCTCTGGCTCGAACACTGAAGCTTTCTTT.

The chain carries TRBV5-1 and TRBJ1-4, with TRBD1 as a possible D gene (5 bases). Germline assignment: CDR1 SGHRS and CDR2 YFSETQ. Trimming took 4 bases from V and 0 from J, leaving 19 bases between them. The CDR3 has 18 residues. The CDR3 sequence: CASSQLRTGAATNEKLFF. Here the CDR3 DNA reads TGCGCCAGCAGCCAACTGCGGACTGGGGCAGCAACTAATGAAAAACTGTTTTTT.

About this clonotype: Sequence at one end of the junction differs from germline and may be a read error. V and J are TRBV29-1 and TRBJ2-1; 12 positions match TRBD2. The length of the CDR3 is 15 residues. Germline CDR1 reads SQVTM; CDR2 reads ANQGSEA. CDR3 residues: CSVASGRASDNEQLF. Here the CDR3 DNA reads TGCAGCGTGGCTAGCGGGAGGGCCTCTGATAATGAGCAGCTCTTC.

This clonotype has a count of ten or more. The chain recombines TRBV11-2 with TRBJ2-1, with D perhaps TRBD2 (6 bases). Germline V CDR1 and CDR2: SGHAT, FQNNGV. V lost 4 bases, J lost 5 bases, and 15 bases lay in between. CDR3 length: 15 amino acids. The CDR3 protein is CASSSSGLPNNEQFF. CDR3 sequence (DNA): TGTGCCAGCAGCTCGTCGGGACTCCCTAACAATGAGCAGTTCTTC.

This clonotype was seen at least ten times. The J gene is TRBJ2-7, the V gene TRBV20-1; D not resolved. V was clipped by 7 bases and J by 0 bases, with 19 bases between them. Germline loops: CDR1 DFQATT, CDR2 SNEGSKA (reference sequence). There are 15 residues in the CDR3. CDR3: CSVVKADTGSYEQYF. The DNA for the CDR3 is TGCAGTGTGGTAAAAGCAGACACGGGCTCCTACGAGCAGTACTTC.

The rearrangement links TRBV27 to TRBJ2-7; D unclear. This CDR3 spans 13 amino acids. V was trimmed by 5 bases and J by 0 bases, leaving 8 bases between them. Germline CDR1 and CDR2: MNHEY and SMNVEV (reference sequence). The CDR3 DNA sequence: TGTGCCAGCAGTCGGCAGCTCTCCTACGAGCAGTACTTC. It encodes CASSRQLSYEQYF.

Many counts were recorded for this clonotype. The chain has TRBV2 and TRBJ2-2; possibly TRBD1 or TRBD2 for D (5 bases each). Trimming shortened V by 4 bases and J by 2 bases, and 8 bases separated the two germline ends. The CDR3 is made up of 14 amino acids. Germline assignment: CDR1 SNHLY and CDR2 FYNNEI. The CDR3 DNA reads TGTGCCAGCAGTGCGTGGGACAACACCGGGGAGCTGTTTTTT. It codes for CASSAWDNTGELFF.

A few counts support this clonotype. The rearrangement joins TRBV7-8 to TRBJ2-2, with TRBD2 identical over 14 bases. This CDR3 region has 18 residues. V lost 5 bases to trimming and J lost 3 bases; unmatched junction nucleotides: 8. From germline, CDR1 is SGHVS and CDR2 FQNEAQ. The CDR3 here is CASSARTSGRTDTGELFF. CDR3 coding DNA: TGTGCCAGCAGCGCCCGGACTAGCGGGAGGACGGACACCGGGGAGCTGTTTTTT.

DNA of the CDR3: TGTGCCAGTAGTACCGAGGACAGCCGCAATCAGCCCCAGCATTTT. Its translation: CASSTEDSRNQPQHF. This chain links TRBV19 with TRBJ1-5, with D maybe TRBD1 (6 bases). This CDR3 has 15 residues. Trimming cost V 4 bases and J 2 bases, with 12 bases left between them. CDR1 is LNHDA, CDR2 SQIVND, per germline (reference sequence).

This clonotype was recorded at least ten times. The chain is built from TRBV20-1 and TRBJ2-7, with D possibly being TRBD1 (5 bases). The V end lost 3 bases, the J end lost 3 bases, and 12 bases lay between the germline ends. Germline V gene data show CDR1 as DFQATT and CDR2 as SNEGSKA (reference sequence). The CDR3 is 13 amino acids. Here the CDR3 reads CSARGRTDYEQYF. CDR3 DNA sequence: TGCAGTGCTAGGGGGCGGACGGACTACGAGCAGTACTTC.

The J gene is TRBJ2-2, the V gene TRBV12-3 or TRBV12-4; TRBD2 matches at 13 bases. CDR3 length: 19 residues. Germline trimming cut 6 bases from V and 8 bases from J; bases unmatched to any gene: 18. The CDR3 loop reads CASRVGTGGTSGILGELFF. The DNA for the CDR3 is TGTGCCAGCAGAGTAGGGACAGGGGGGACTAGCGGGATATTGGGGGAGCTGTTTTTT.

The J gene is TRBJ1-2, the V gene TRBV14, with 7 bases aligning to TRBD1. This CDR3 spans 13 amino acids. Trimming at V came to 0 bases and at J to 7 bases, leaving 2 bases not matched to a gene. Per the germline V gene, CDR1 is SGHDN and CDR2 is FVKESK. The CDR3 DNA reads as TGTGCCAGCAGCCAAGAACAGGGGCTTGGCTACACCTTC. This gives the protein CASSQEQGLGYTF. The full variable domain, in which reference TRBV14 and TRBJ1-2 provide the parts outside the CDR3, is EAGVTQFPSHSVIEKGQTVTLRCDPISGHDNLYWYRRVMGKEIKFLLHFVKESKQDESGMPNNRFLAERTGGTYSTLKVQPAELEDSGVYFCASSQEQGLGYTFGSGTRLTVV.

CDR3 DNA sequence: TGTGCCAGCTCACAGGGTAACAATCAGCCCCAGCATTTT. This encodes CASSQGNNQPQHF. The rearrangement links TRBV27 to TRBJ1-5, with D possibly TRBD1 on 6 matching bases. This CDR3 is 13 amino acids long. The V end lost 8 bases, the J end lost 3 bases, and 11 bases lay between the germline ends. The V gene's germline CDR1 is MNHEY and CDR2 SMNVEV (reference sequence).

This clonotype was seen just once. The chain couples TRBV2 to TRBJ2-4, with 12 bases lining up with TRBD2. Trimming removed 6 bases from V and 2 bases from J; junction bases left unmatched: 11. Germline V gene data show CDR1 as SNHLY and CDR2 as FYNNEI. This CDR3 spans 18 amino acids. The CDR3 nucleotides read TGTGCCAGCAGGGGGGGACTAGCGGGCATTTCTTCCAAAAACATTCAGTACTTC. This gives the protein CASRGGLAGISSKNIQYF.

This clonotype was counted a few times. The genes are TRBV13 and TRBJ2-1; TRBD2 matches at 11 bases. The CDR3 runs to 17 residues. CDR1 and CDR2 from the germline V gene are PRHDT and FYEKMQ (reference sequence). V was clipped by 7 bases and J by 4 bases; unmatched bases: 12. The DNA for the CDR3 is TGTGCCAGCACCAAAACTAGCGGGAGTCCCTTTTACAATGAGCAGTTCTTC. Amino acids: CASTKTSGSPFYNEQFF.

There are many counts of this clonotype. The chain is built from TRBV27 and TRBJ2-7; possible D gene TRBD2, 6 bases. The V gene's germline CDR1 is MNHEY and CDR2 SMNVEV (reference sequence). This CDR3 comprises 14 residues. Trimming removed 4 bases from V and 0 bases from J, with 10 bases in between. The CDR3 loop is CASSSMGLSYEQYF. CDR3 sequence (DNA): TGTGCCAGCAGTTCCATGGGACTCTCCTACGAGCAGTACTTC.